What follows are 31 T cell receptor beta chains derived from one specimen sequenced in a study of CD8 T cells in ankylosing spondylitis. TCRdb called the 5' RACE reads again in MiXCR, with one record for every CDR3 protein. This sample has 250,000 to 400,000 distinct CDR3 sequences, with approximately 10% found just once. Sequencing was done on a sample of blood, either unsorted or a sorted T cell fraction (not recorded which). The receptors originated from a female donor with ankylosing spondylitis or in good health (not recorded which).

Many counts were recorded for this clonotype. This chain connects TRBV27 to TRBJ2-7, with D unresolved. The CDR3 is 16 residues long. Per the germline V gene, CDR1 is MNHEY and CDR2 is SMNVEV (reference sequence). Trimming cost V 0 bases and J 2 bases, with 14 bases left between them. CDR3 coding DNA: TGTGCCAGCAGTTTATCGGTGATAGCTCAAGCCTACGAGCAGTACTTC. Its translation is CASSLSVIAQAYEQYF.

The chain combines TRBV5-1 with TRBJ2-2; 10 bases agree with TRBD1. This CDR3 comprises 15 residues. Germline V gene sequence: CDR1 SGHRS, CDR2 YFSETQ. Trimming cost V 4 bases and J 3 bases; bases outside gene matches: 3. CDR3 residues: CASSATGGYTGELFF. Written as DNA, the CDR3 is TGCGCCAGCAGCGCGACAGGGGGCTACACCGGGGAGCTGTTTTTT.

At least ten counts were recorded for this clonotype. This chain uses TRBV20-1 with TRBJ2-2; perhaps TRBD2 as D (5 bases). Trimming left V 8 bases short and J 2 bases short, with 15 bases between. This CDR3 has 14 residues. Germline V gene lookup returns CDR1 DFQATT and CDR2 SNEGSKA (reference sequence). Here the CDR3 DNA reads TGCAGTTCTCAGCCACGGGGTAACACCGGGGAGCTGTTTTTT. It encodes CSSQPRGNTGELFF.

The genes are TRBV5-6 and TRBJ1-3; D gene uncertain. The CDR3 sequence is 16 residues long. Germline lookup yields CDR1 SGHDT and CDR2 YYEEEE. V was trimmed by 2 bases and J by 2 bases, leaving 14 bases between them. The CDR3 DNA sequence: TGTGCCAGCAGCTTAGCCCCTACTTCAACTGGAAACACCATATATTTT. Translated: CASSLAPTSTGNTIYF.

At least ten counts were recorded for this clonotype. The chain is built from TRBV20-1 and TRBJ2-3, with 10 bases aligning to TRBD2. The CDR3 totals 15 residues. The V and J ends lost 3 bases and 4 bases, in that order; junction bases with no gene match: 7. Germline CDR1 DFQATT, CDR2 SNEGSKA (reference sequence). The CDR3 here is CSARQREGSPDTQYF. The CDR3 region has the DNA TGCAGTGCTAGGCAGCGGGAGGGGTCCCCAGATACGCAGTATTTT.

This clonotype has more than one count but fewer than ten. One base away lies a much larger clone, so this may be a sequencing read error. The CDR3 coding sequence is TGTGCCAGCAGTGTCAAAGATACGCAGTATTTT. Encoded protein: CASSVKDTQYF. J is TRBJ2-3 and V is TRBV2; D is ambiguous. CDR3 length: 11 amino acids. Per germline, CDR1 SNHLY and CDR2 FYNNEI. The ends were cut back, 4 bases at V and 5 bases at J, with 4 bases in the middle.

The rearrangement uses TRBV4-2 and TRBJ2-1; tentative D call: TRBD1 (5 bases). The CDR3 spans 16 residues. Trimming stripped 2 bases from V and 0 bases from J, with 11 bases between. From germline, CDR1 is LGHNA and CDR2 YNFKEQ. Here the CDR3 DNA reads TGTGCCAGCAGCCAAAAACAGGTATCCTCCTACAATGAGCAGTTCTTC. It codes for CASSQKQVSSYNEQFF.

This clonotype appeared a single time. The genes are TRBV12-3 or TRBV12-4 and TRBJ1-1; 9 bases are shared with TRBD1. This CDR3 contains 14 residues. V dropped 4 bases and J dropped 6; count of bases not matched to a gene: 6. CDR3 coding DNA: TGTGCCAGCAGTTCCGACAGGGGGGCGGCTGAAGCTTTCTTT. It yields the protein CASSSDRGAAEAFF.

This clonotype occurred many times. V usage is TRBV28 and J usage is TRBJ2-2; D assignment may be TRBD1 or TRBD2 (5 bases each). Germline V CDR1 and CDR2: MDHEN, SYDVKM. The CDR3 sequence is 16 residues long. V was shortened by 5 bases and J by 6 bases, with 19 bases between the two germline ends. The CDR3 region has the DNA TGTGCCAGCAGTACCCCAGGGCTGGGGACGGCCGGGGAGCTGTTTTTT. Its protein is CASSTPGLGTAGELFF.

This clonotype was observed a handful of times. The V and J genes are TRBV4-1 and TRBJ1-5, with 10 nucleotides matching TRBD1. V gave up 3 bases and J gave up 5 bases; unmatched junction bases: 4. The CDR3 is made up of 15 amino acids. The germline V gene has CDR1 MGHRA and CDR2 YSYEKL. The chain's CDR3 is CASSHRQGADQPQHF. The CDR3 DNA reads as TGCGCCAGCAGCCACAGACAGGGGGCAGATCAGCCCCAGCATTTT.

This clonotype has just a few counts. V usage is TRBV7-2 and J usage is TRBJ2-1; D might be TRBD2 (6 bases). The CDR3 is 17 residues long. V lost 1 base and J lost 7, with 20 bases in between. The germline gives CDR1 SGHTA, CDR2 FQGNSA. CDR3 coding DNA: TGTGCCAGCAGCTTAGTCACGGTTAGCGGAGTTCAGAATGAGCAGTTCTTC. Encoded protein: CASSLVTVSGVQNEQFF.

This clonotype was seen repeatedly, ten times or more. The chain recombines TRBV20-1 with TRBJ1-1; a possible D gene is TRBD1 (5 bases). Germline assignment: CDR1 DFQATT and CDR2 SNEGSKA (reference sequence). This CDR3 comprises 14 residues. The V gene lost 1 base and the J gene lost 0 bases, with 9 bases spanning the gap. This CDR3 reads CSARGGGLNTEAFF. In DNA form, the CDR3 reads TGCAGTGCTAGAGGCGGGGGACTGAACACTGAAGCTTTCTTT.

This clonotype was detected a few times. The chain carries TRBV9 and TRBJ2-3; maybe TRBD2 (5 bases). CDR3 size: 18 residues. Trimming pared 0 bases from V and 0 bases from J, leaving 17 bases between. Germline V gene lookup returns CDR1 SGDLS and CDR2 YYNGEE. CDR3 residues: CASSVGVASGVSTDTQYF. The CDR3 region has the DNA TGTGCCAGCAGCGTAGGCGTTGCGTCCGGGGTGAGCACAGATACGCAGTATTTT. Combining the CDR3 with reference TRBV9 and TRBJ2-3 gives the whole variable domain DSGVTQTPKHLITATGQRVTLRCSPRSGDLSVYWYQQSLDQGLQFLIQYYNGEERAKGNILERFSAQQFPDLHSELNLSSLELGDSALYFCASSVGVASGVSTDTQYFGPGTRLTVL.

CDR3: CASSPEWSGKKLFF. The CDR3 coding sequence is TGTGCCAGCAGCCCCGAGTGGTCCGGAAAAAAACTGTTTTTT. The chain links TRBV5-5 to TRBJ1-4; D call uncertain. The CDR3 runs to 14 residues. Looked up from germline, CDR1 is SGHKS and CDR2 is YYEKEE (reference sequence). V lost 4 bases to trimming and J lost 9 bases, with 16 bases between them.

This rearrangement joins TRBV7-3 to TRBJ1-2; D is undetermined. Trimming removed 1 base from V and 8 bases from J, with 14 bases in between. The CDR3 is 14 amino acids. The germline V gene encodes CDR1 SGHTA and CDR2 FQGTGA. The CDR3 spells CASSLIEGQEGYTF. Here the CDR3 DNA reads TGTGCCAGCAGCTTAATTGAAGGGCAGGAGGGCTACACCTTC.

The table lists this clonotype with many counts. The chain has TRBV29-1 and TRBJ2-1; 10 bases are a match to TRBD2. V was pared by 4 bases and J by 0 bases, with 3 bases of the junction left unmatched. CDR3 length: 15 residues. In germline, CDR1 is SQVTM, CDR2 ANQGSEA. CDR3 nucleotides: TGCAGCGTTGGTCTAGCGGGGGACTCCTACAATGAGCAGTTCTTC. This codes for CSVGLAGDSYNEQFF.

This clonotype was counted a few times. V and J are TRBV11-2 and TRBJ2-7, with TRBD2 as a possible D gene (5 bases). Germline CDR1 reads SGHAT; CDR2 reads FQNNGV. V lost 2 bases, J lost 1 base, and 12 bases lay in between. CDR3 length: 15 residues. This CDR3 is CASSLSQGGSYEQYF. CDR3 DNA: TGTGCCAGCAGCTTATCCCAAGGCGGGTCCTACGAGCAGTACTTC.

In its sample, this clonotype was seen many times. This chain connects TRBV5-1 to TRBJ2-5; unclear D gene. Trimming stripped 4 bases from V and 4 bases from J, with 14 bases between. Per germline, CDR1 SGHRS and CDR2 YFSETQ. The CDR3 is 14 residues long. CDR3 nucleotide sequence: TGCGCCAGCAGCCCGTCGTTTACCCGAGAGACCCAGTACTTC. Translated: CASSPSFTRETQYF.

This clonotype was counted ten times or more. The chain carries TRBV12-3 or TRBV12-4 and TRBJ2-1, with D possibly TRBD2 on 5 matching bases. This CDR3 comprises 15 residues. The germline V and J ends were trimmed by 5 bases and 7 bases, with 18 bases remaining between them. The DNA of the CDR3 is TGTGCCAGCAGTCCTGGCTCGGGGAATTGGAATGAGCAGTTCTTC. It yields the protein CASSPGSGNWNEQFF.

The V gene is TRBV28, the J gene TRBJ1-5; D gene uncertain. In germline, CDR1 is MDHEN, CDR2 SYDVKM. The CDR3 has 15 amino acids. The V gene lost 3 bases and the J gene lost 3 bases, with 12 bases spanning the gap. CDR3 bases: TGTGCCAGCAGTTTCGGAGTATCTTACAATCAGCCCCAGCATTTT. It specifies CASSFGVSYNQPQHF.

Remarks on this clonotype: It may be a read error: a sequence one base away is much more abundant. The chain combines TRBV20-1 with TRBJ1-3; a weak D match, TRBD1 (5 bases). CDR3 size: 17 residues. CDR1 DFQATT and CDR2 SNEGSKA come from the germline V gene (reference sequence). In nucleotides, the CDR3 is TGCTGTGCTAGAGTAGCCCCCGGGACGTCGGAAGGAAACACCATATATTTT. Translation: CCARVAPGTSEGNTIYF.

This clonotype was counted a few times. The genes are TRBV7-7 and TRBJ2-7; 13 bases match TRBD2. The CDR3 totals 20 residues. The V gene end was trimmed by 1 base and the J gene end by 2 bases; junction bases not matched to a gene: 14. Per the germline V gene, CDR1 is SSHAT and CDR2 is FNYEAQ (reference sequence). The CDR3 region has the DNA TGTGCCAGCAGCTTAGTGGGAACTAGCGGGAGGGTCCCGCCTACCTACGAGCAGTACTTC. Amino acids: CASSLVGTSGRVPPTYEQYF.

This clonotype was detected ten times or more. The chain combines TRBV12-3 or TRBV12-4 with TRBJ1-5; weak D call: TRBD1 (6 bases). With 7 bases removed from V and 6 bases from J, the gap between germline ends came to 16 bases. The CDR3 covers 14 residues. In DNA, the CDR3 is TGTGCCAGCACCTTAGGGGGGCCTGGTCAGCCCCAGCATTTT. This encodes CASTLGGPGQPQHF.

This clonotype was found a few times. The CDR3 loop reads CAWGKQENQPQHF. CDR3 sequence (DNA): TGTGCCTGGGGGAAACAGGAGAATCAGCCCCAGCATTTT. The V call is TRBV30, the J call TRBJ1-5, with a weak D call TRBD1 (5 bases). The CDR3 runs to 13 residues. The V and J ends lost 5 bases and 4 bases respectively, with 12 bases between them. Germline V gene data show CDR1 as GTSNPN and CDR2 as SVGIG (reference sequence).

This clonotype occurred many times. The chain carries TRBV20-1 and TRBJ2-7; D may be TRBD2 (6 bases). Per germline, CDR1 DFQATT and CDR2 SNEGSKA (reference sequence). Trimming removed 7 bases from V and 2 bases from J, with 15 bases in between. This CDR3 has 13 amino acids. This chain's CDR3 is CSGGGMRAYEQYF. CDR3 DNA sequence: TGCAGTGGTGGCGGGATGAGGGCCTACGAGCAGTACTTC.

In its sample, this clonotype was seen many times. The chain links TRBV7-2 to TRBJ2-1; 9 bases fit TRBD2. The germline CDR1 and CDR2 sequences are SGHTA and FQGNSA. The CDR3 contains 15 residues. V trimming: 8 bases; J trimming: 4 bases; junction bases outside the gene matches: 9. In nucleotides, the CDR3 is TGTGCCAGCCGCCCAGCGGGAGGCTTTTACAATGAGCAGTTCTTC. Translated: CASRPAGGFYNEQFF.

In its sample, this clonotype was seen once. The chain combines TRBV20-1 with TRBJ2-1, with D tentatively TRBD2 (6 bases). Germline V lookup: CDR1 DFQATT, CDR2 SNEGSKA (reference sequence). The CDR3 contains 15 residues. Trimming pared 3 bases from V and 6 bases from J, leaving 18 bases between. CDR3 bases: TGCAGTGCTAGTCAGCGGGCCAAAACGATCAATGAGCAGTTCTTC. Its translation is CSASQRAKTINEQFF.

This clonotype showed up many times. V gene TRBV29-1 combines with J gene TRBJ1-4; no firm D call. Germline V gene lookup returns CDR1 SQVTM and CDR2 ANQGSEA. The CDR3 has 13 residues. V lost 0 bases to trimming and J lost 8 bases, with 10 bases between them. The CDR3 DNA reads as TGCAGCGTTGAAGAGGGTTTAGGGGAAAAACTGTTTTTT. It specifies CSVEEGLGEKLFF.

This chain connects TRBV4-2 to TRBJ2-1; D unclear. Germline V gene data show CDR1 as LGHNA and CDR2 as YNFKEQ. V gave up 4 bases and J gave up 7 bases, with 17 bases separating them. CDR3 size: 15 residues. The CDR3 region is CASSLSGYAENEQFF. CDR3 DNA: TGTGCCAGCAGCCTATCCGGGTATGCGGAAAATGAGCAGTTCTTC.

This clonotype was counted many times. The chain links TRBV5-1 to TRBJ1-1; 8 nucleotides line up with TRBD1. The CDR3 runs 16 residues. The V gene end was trimmed by 1 base and the J gene end by 3 bases; junction bases not matched to a gene: 8. The germline gives CDR1 SGHRS, CDR2 YFSETQ. The CDR3 here is CASSLSSGGMYTEAFF. The CDR3 nucleotides are TGCGCCAGCAGCTTGTCTTCAGGGGGCATGTACACTGAAGCTTTCTTT.

This clonotype turned up a few times. The rearrangement joins TRBV29-1 to TRBJ1-3; D unclear. There are 13 residues in the CDR3. Between the trimmed V and J ends, which lost 4 bases and 0 bases, there was a span of 7 bases. Germline loops: CDR1 SQVTM, CDR2 ANQGSEA. This chain's CDR3 is CSVGDTSGNTIYF. CDR3 DNA sequence: TGCAGCGTTGGAGACACCTCTGGAAACACCATATATTTT. The full variable domain, its missing parts supplied by reference TRBV29-1 and TRBJ1-3, is SAVISQKPSRDICQRGTSLTIQCQVDSQVTMMFWYRQQPGQSLTLIATANQGSEATYESGFVIDKFPISRPNLTFSTLTVSNMSPEDSSIYLCSVGDTSGNTIYFGEGSWLTVV.